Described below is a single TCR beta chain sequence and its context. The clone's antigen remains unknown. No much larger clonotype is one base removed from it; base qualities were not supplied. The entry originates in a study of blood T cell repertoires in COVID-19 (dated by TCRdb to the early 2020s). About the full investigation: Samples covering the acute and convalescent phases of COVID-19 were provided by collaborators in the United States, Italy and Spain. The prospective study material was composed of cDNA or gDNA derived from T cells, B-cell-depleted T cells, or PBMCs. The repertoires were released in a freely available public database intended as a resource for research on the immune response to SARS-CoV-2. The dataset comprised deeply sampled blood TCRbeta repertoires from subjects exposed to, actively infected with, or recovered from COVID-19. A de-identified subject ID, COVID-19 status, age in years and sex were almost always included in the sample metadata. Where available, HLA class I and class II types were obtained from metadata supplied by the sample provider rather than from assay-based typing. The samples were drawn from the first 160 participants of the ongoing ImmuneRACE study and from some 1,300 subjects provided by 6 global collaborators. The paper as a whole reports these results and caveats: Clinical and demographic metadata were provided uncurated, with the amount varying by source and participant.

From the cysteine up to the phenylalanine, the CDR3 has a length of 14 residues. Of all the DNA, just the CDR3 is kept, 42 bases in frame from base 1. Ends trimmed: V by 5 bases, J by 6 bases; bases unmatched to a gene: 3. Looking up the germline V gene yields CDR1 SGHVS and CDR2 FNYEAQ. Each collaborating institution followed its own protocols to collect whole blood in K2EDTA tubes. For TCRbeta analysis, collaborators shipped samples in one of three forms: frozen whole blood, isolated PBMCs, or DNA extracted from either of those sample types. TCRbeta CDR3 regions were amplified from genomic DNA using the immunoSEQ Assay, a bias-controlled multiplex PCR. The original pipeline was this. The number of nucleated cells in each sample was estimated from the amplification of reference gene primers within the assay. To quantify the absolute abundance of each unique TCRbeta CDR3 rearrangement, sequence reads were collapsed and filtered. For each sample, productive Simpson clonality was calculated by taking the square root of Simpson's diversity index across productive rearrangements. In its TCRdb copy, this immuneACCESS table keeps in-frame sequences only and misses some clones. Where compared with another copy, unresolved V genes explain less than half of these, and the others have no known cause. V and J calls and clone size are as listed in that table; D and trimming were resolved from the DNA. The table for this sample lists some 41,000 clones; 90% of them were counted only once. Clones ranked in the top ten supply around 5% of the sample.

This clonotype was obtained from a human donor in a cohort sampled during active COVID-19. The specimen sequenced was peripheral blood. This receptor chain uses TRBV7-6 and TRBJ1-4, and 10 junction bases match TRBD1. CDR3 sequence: CASSDRGLDEKLFF. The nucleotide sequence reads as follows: TGTGCCAGCAGCGACAGGGGGCTAGATGAAAAACTGTTTTTT.